A selection of T cell receptor beta chains follows, all from one sample in a study of human thymus T cells. This table comes from immunoSEQ multiplex PCR, and its TCRdb copy is limited to in-frame clones, with some not included. The data hold about 130,000 clones, with 90% to 95% observed a single time. The sample comprised thymus tissue. These receptors all stem from a boy in the first two years of life with a congenital heart defect but otherwise immunologically healthy. Each CDR3 is given with its conserved first and last residue. The D gene is left open where the match is weak.

J gene,D gene,V gene,CDR3 DNA,CDR3 protein
TRBJ1-5,NA,TRBV7-9,TGTGCCAGCAGCTTAGGGACGGGCAATCAGCCCCAGCATTTT,CASSLGTGNQPQHF
TRBJ1-2,NA,TRBV6-6,TGTGCCAGCAGCTCAGAGGGGCCATGGGGCTACACCTTC,CASSSEGPWGYTF
TRBJ1-4,NA,TRBV6-5,TGTGCCAGCAGTTACTCACAGGAAAATGAAAAACTGTTTTTT,CASSYSQENEKLFF
TRBJ2-1,TRBD2,TRBV4-3,TGCGCCAGCAGCCAAGAAAACAGCCGGACTAGCCACAATGAGCAGTTCTTC,CASSQENSRTSHNEQFF
TRBJ2-7,NA,TRBV11-3,TGTGCCAGCAGCTGGAAGGGTCACAGGCAGCTGAAGCACGAGCAGTACTTC,CASSWKGHRQLKHEQYF
TRBJ2-3,TRBD2,TRBV2,TGTGCCAGCAGTTCACGAAGGGCAACCCACCTCCGGGGGACTAGCGGGGAAGCAGATACGCAGTATTTT,CASSSRRATHLRGTSGEADTQYF
TRBJ1-2,NA,TRBV4-2,TGTGCCAGCAGCCAAGAGTCGGGGCCACGTCGTCGGTATGGCTACACCTTC,CASSQESGPRRRYGYTF
TRBJ1-1,NA,TRBV15,TGTGCCACCAGCACCCGATCGGGCGGCTCAAAGAAAGCTTTCTTT,CATSTRSGGSKKAFF
TRBJ2-4,NA,TRBV6-4,TGTGCCAGCAGTATTATAGGGGTCCTAGCCAAAAACATTCAGTACTTC,CASSIIGVLAKNIQYF
TRBJ2-1,TRBD2,TRBV7-9,TGTGCCAGCAGCCCCCGATTGGGACTAGTAGCCAATGAGCAGTTCTTC,CASSPRLGLVANEQFF
TRBJ2-7,TRBD1,TRBV5-3,TGTGCCAGAAGACGGGACAGGGCCTACGAGCAGTACTTC,CARRRDRAYEQYF
TRBJ2-2,TRBD2,TRBV4-2,TGTGCCAGCAGCCAAGATCAGATGGCGGGGGACCCCCCCGGCACCGGGGAGCTGTTTTTT,CASSQDQMAGDPPGTGELFF
TRBJ2-2,TRBD1,TRBV7-9,TGTGCCAGCAGCTTCGGGACAGGGTCGGACACCGGGGAGCTGTTTTTT,CASSFGTGSDTGELFF
TRBJ2-2,TRBD1,TRBV5-1,TGCGCCAGCAGCTTGCGCCCGGACAGGGGTGAGGCCGGGGAGCTGTTTTTT,CASSLRPDRGEAGELFF
TRBJ2-5,TRBD2,TRBV11-2,TGTGCCAGCAGCCTGAGGGACTATCGCCAAGAGACCCAGTACTTC,CASSLRDYRQETQYF
TRBJ2-1,TRBD2,TRBV27,TGTGCCAGCACCTCACTGCCGGGACTAGCGGTTAGCTCCTACAATGAGCAGTTCTTC,CASTSLPGLAVSSYNEQFF